The 27 T cell receptor beta chains reported below all come from one sample, sequenced in a study of blood T cell repertoires in COVID-19. Profiled with immunoSEQ multiplex PCR; TCRdb holds only in-frame clones, not every one. The sample carries approximately 54,000 clones, roughly 82% recorded once. The sample consisted of peripheral blood. Receptor source: a human donor in a cohort sampled during active COVID-19.

This rearrangement joins TRBV19 to TRBJ2-1; the match to TRBD1 covers 8 bases. After removal of 5 bases from V and 2 bases from J, the junction contained 5 bases not matched to a gene. Germline-derived CDR1 and CDR2 are LNHDA and SQIVND (reference sequence). This CDR3 has 15 amino acids. CDR3 nucleotide sequence: TGTGCCAGTAGTGCCGGGACAGGAGCCTACAATGAGCAGTTCTTC. Amino acids: CASSAGTGAYNEQFF.

The chain carries TRBV4-3 and TRBJ2-1, with TRBD1 matching over 9 bases. CDR1 is LGHNA, CDR2 YSLEER, per germline. The CDR3 is 19 residues long. Losses at the gene ends were 0 bases for V and 8 bases for J; bases not matched to a gene: 17. In DNA, the CDR3 is TGCGCCAGCAGCCAAGACCATCCGGGACAGGGAGGGTTAGGGGATGAGCAGTTCTTC. This codes for CASSQDHPGQGGLGDEQFF.

The chain couples TRBV28 to TRBJ1-4; D not certain. This CDR3 spans 14 amino acids. Germline V gene data show CDR1 as MDHEN and CDR2 as SYDVKM. Trimming took 6 bases from V and 4 from J, leaving 12 bases between them. The CDR3 region is CASRTPGDNEKLFF. The CDR3 DNA sequence: TGTGCCAGCAGGACTCCCGGGGATAATGAAAAACTGTTTTTT.

The J gene is TRBJ1-1, the V gene TRBV28; 8 nucleotides align to TRBD1. The CDR3 is 14 residues long. Germline CDR1 and CDR2: MDHEN and SYDVKM. V was clipped by 6 bases and J by 4 bases; unmatched bases: 7. The CDR3 DNA reads as TGTGCCAGCAGGACACAGGGGGGAAGCACTGAAGCTTTCTTT. Encoded protein: CASRTQGGSTEAFF.

The chain uses TRBV5-4 and TRBJ2-1; 13 positions agree with TRBD2. Germline V gene data show CDR1 as SGHNT and CDR2 as YYREEE (reference sequence). J gave up 2 bases and V 3 bases, and 5 bases lay outside the gene matches. This CDR3 comprises 17 residues. CDR3 DNA sequence: TGTGCCAGCAGCTCGGGGACTAGCGGGACAACCTACAATGAGCAGTTCTTC. It yields the protein CASSSGTSGTTYNEQFF.

This sequence joins TRBV6-2 or TRBV6-3 and TRBJ1-1, with 10 bases aligning to TRBD1. Losses at the gene ends were 0 bases for V and 10 bases for J; bases not matched to a gene: 2. The CDR3 contains 13 residues. Germline V gene lookup returns CDR1 MNHEY and CDR2 SVGEGT. CDR3: CASSYSGQGRAFF. Here the CDR3 DNA reads TGTGCCAGCAGTTACTCGGGACAGGGGAGAGCTTTCTTT.

The rearrangement joins TRBV3-1 (or the pseudogene TRBV3-2) to TRBJ1-5, with 7 nucleotides matching TRBD1. Germline V gene lookup returns CDR1 LGHDT and CDR2 YNNKEL (reference sequence). Trimming cost V 0 bases and J 2 bases; bases outside gene matches: 4. The CDR3 is 16 residues long. The DNA for the CDR3 is TGTGCCAGCAGCCAAGATCGAACAGGGGGCAATCAGCCCCAGCATTTT. Its translation is CASSQDRTGGNQPQHF.

The chain recombines TRBV28 with TRBJ1-1; TRBD1 matches at 8 bases. The J segment lost 3 bases and the V segment lost 5 bases, leaving 5 bases of the junction unmatched. There are 14 residues in the CDR3. Per germline, CDR1 MDHEN and CDR2 SYDVKM. The CDR3 nucleotides are TGTGCCAGCAGTACTCAGGGGGCTTACACTGAAGCTTTCTTT. Translating gives CASSTQGAYTEAFF.

This clone counts as medium-sized. V usage is TRBV6-5 and J usage is TRBJ2-7; TRBD1 agrees at 8 bases. The V and J ends lost 8 bases and 3 bases, in that order; junction bases with no gene match: 6. The V gene's germline CDR1 is MNHEY and CDR2 SVGAGI. This CDR3 comprises 13 residues. CDR3 amino acids: CASHRGRSYEQYF. CDR3 DNA sequence: TGTGCCAGCCACAGGGGGAGGAGCTACGAGCAGTACTTC.

The V gene is TRBV28, the J gene TRBJ1-6; 8 nucleotides align to TRBD1. CDR3 length: 15 amino acids. V lost 6 bases to trimming and J lost 9 bases; unmatched junction nucleotides: 10. Germline CDR1 MDHEN, CDR2 SYDVKM. CDR3 sequence: CASRDTGGLGSPLHF. The CDR3 nucleotides are TGTGCCAGCAGGGACACAGGGGGTTTGGGTTCACCCCTCCACTTT. Complete variable domain (other parts from reference TRBV28 and TRBJ1-6): DVKVTQSSRYLVKRTGEKVFLECVQDMDHENMFWYRQDPGLGLRLIYFSYDVKMKEKGDIPEGYSVSREKKERFSLILESASTNQTSMYLCASRDTGGLGSPLHFGNGTRLTVT.

The chain carries TRBV19 and TRBJ1-1, with D hard to call. In germline, CDR1 is LNHDA, CDR2 SQIVND (reference sequence). The CDR3 is made up of 13 amino acids. Trimming removed 7 bases from V and 0 bases from J, with 9 bases in between. The CDR3 region has the DNA TGTGCCAGTAATGGCAATTTGAACACTGAAGCTTTCTTT. Translation: CASNGNLNTEAFF.

V and J are TRBV7-2 and TRBJ2-7, with 11 nucleotides matching TRBD2. The ends lost 0 bases at V and 2 bases at J; junction bases unmatched: 3. CDR3 length equals 16 residues. Germline CDR1 SGHTA, CDR2 FQGNSA. The CDR3 DNA reads as TGTGCCAGCAGCTTAGCGCCGACTAGCGGGGCCTACGAGCAGTACTTC. Translated: CASSLAPTSGAYEQYF.

In its sample, this clone was seen once. This chain joins TRBV14 and TRBJ2-2, with TRBD1 matching 9 bases. Germline V CDR1 and CDR2: SGHDN, FVKESK. The CDR3 is made up of 15 amino acids. J lost 7 bases, V lost 4 bases, and 7 bases had no gene match. The CDR3 spells CASSPLGQGGGELFF. The CDR3 DNA sequence: TGTGCCAGCAGCCCACTGGGACAGGGTGGCGGGGAGCTGTTTTTT.

The chain links TRBV28 to TRBJ1-4; 8 bases fit TRBD1. Germline V gene lookup returns CDR1 MDHEN and CDR2 SYDVKM. The CDR3 covers 15 residues. The J segment lost 6 bases and the V segment lost 4 bases, leaving 7 bases of the junction unmatched. In nucleotides, the CDR3 is TGTGCCAGCAGTTCGCCCGGGACAGGCTATGAAAAACTGTTTTTT. Its protein product is CASSSPGTGYEKLFF.

This clone has a handful of counts. The chain is built from TRBV6-4 and TRBJ1-1; 9 bases map to TRBD1. The ends lost 0 bases at V and 9 bases at J; junction bases unmatched: 5. Germline V gives CDR1 MRHNA, CDR2 SNTAGT. This CDR3 spans 14 amino acids. In DNA form, the CDR3 reads TGTGCCAGCAGTGACTCACAGGACAGGGGTAAAGCTTTCTTT. Residues: CASSDSQDRGKAFF.

The chain links TRBV28 to TRBJ2-7; 10 bases map to TRBD2. With V trimmed by 6 bases and J by 2 bases, 4 bases remained unmatched. Germline CDR1 MDHEN, CDR2 SYDVKM. The CDR3 runs 14 residues. This chain's CDR3 is CASRLAGDPYEQYF. The DNA of the CDR3 is TGTGCCAGCAGGCTAGCGGGAGACCCCTACGAGCAGTACTTC.

The chain is built from TRBV7-2 and TRBJ2-2, with 8 bases that match TRBD2. Trimming at V came to 5 bases and at J to 1 base, leaving 6 bases not matched to a gene. The CDR3 sequence is 16 residues long. Germline CDR1 and CDR2: SGHTA and FQGNSA. CDR3 residues: CASSPREGRNTGELFF. The CDR3 DNA sequence: TGTGCCAGCAGCCCCCGGGAGGGCCGGAACACCGGGGAGCTGTTTTTT.

The chain recombines TRBV11-2 with TRBJ1-1; 8 bases match TRBD1. The CDR3 covers 16 residues. V shed 5 bases, J shed 5 bases, and the junction held 13 bases outside the gene matches. CDR1 and CDR2 from the germline V gene are SGHAT and FQNNGV. CDR3 sequence (DNA): TGTGCCAGCAGCCCCCGTCGACAGGGGAGAGGTACTGAAGCTTTCTTT. Protein product: CASSPRRQGRGTEAFF.

The genes are TRBV5-4 and TRBJ2-1; 13 bases fit TRBD2. Germline V gene data show CDR1 as SGHNT and CDR2 as YYREEE (reference sequence). The ends lost 1 base at V and 7 bases at J; junction bases unmatched: 2. This CDR3 region has 15 residues. For the CDR3, the DNA is TGTGCCAGCAGCTTGACTAGCGGGAGGGGAAATGAGCAGTTCTTC. Translating it yields CASSLTSGRGNEQFF.

The rearrangement joins TRBV11-3 to TRBJ2-7; maybe TRBD2 (6 bases). The CDR3 runs 13 residues. V lost 4 bases, J lost 3 bases, and 10 bases lay in between. The V gene's germline CDR1 is SGHNT and CDR2 YENEEA. The CDR3 protein is CASSYGGIYEQYF. DNA for the CDR3: TGTGCCAGCAGCTACGGAGGGATCTACGAGCAGTACTTC.

The chain carries TRBV18 and TRBJ2-1; a weak D match, TRBD1 (5 bases). The V and J ends lost 0 bases and 7 bases respectively, with 25 bases between them. The CDR3 covers 19 residues. CDR1 and CDR2 from the germline V gene are KGHSH and LQKENI. CDR3 loop: CASSPPTTETWFYRNEQFF. CDR3 nucleotide sequence: TGTGCCAGCTCACCACCGACGACAGAGACTTGGTTTTATCGTAATGAGCAGTTCTTC.

The chain recombines TRBV11-3 with TRBJ2-2; no reliable D call. The CDR3 sequence is 14 residues long. Germline V gene data show CDR1 as SGHNT and CDR2 as YENEEA. Between the trimmed V and J ends, which lost 5 bases and 5 bases, there was a span of 12 bases. The CDR3, as DNA: TGTGCCAGCAGCCCCGAGAGATTAACCGGGGAGCTGTTTTTT. Translated, it gives CASSPERLTGELFF.

The CDR3 protein is CASSVARQGAQETQYF. In DNA form, the CDR3 reads TGTGCCAGCAGCGTAGCCCGACAGGGAGCGCAAGAGACCCAGTACTTC. The genes are TRBV9 and TRBJ2-5, with 7 bases aligning to TRBD1. Germline CDR1 and CDR2: SGDLS and YYNGEE. This CDR3 spans 16 amino acids. Losses at the gene ends were 0 bases for V and 2 bases for J; bases not matched to a gene: 7.

Only a few counts were recorded for this clone. The V gene is TRBV30, the J gene TRBJ1-5, with TRBD1 as a possible D gene (6 bases). The ends were cut back, 2 bases at V and 10 bases at J, with 21 bases in the middle. Germline CDR1 is GTSNPN and CDR2 is SVGIG (reference sequence). The CDR3 consists of 15 residues. In DNA, the CDR3 is TGTGCCTGGAGTATTTACGGACAGCGCGTCGGACCCCAGCATTTT. Translated, it gives CAWSIYGQRVGPQHF. The complete variable domain, with remaining parts taken from reference TRBV30 and TRBJ1-5, reads SQTIHQWPATLVQPVGSPLSLECTVEGTSNPNLYWYRQAAGRGLQLLFYSVGIGQISSEVPQNLSASRPQDRQFILSSKKLLLSDSGFYLCAWSIYGQRVGPQHFGDGTRLSIL.

This clone occurred once. The V and J genes are TRBV5-1 and TRBJ1-1, with D perhaps matching TRBD1 (5 bases). The CDR3 has 16 residues. With 0 bases removed from V and 1 base from J, the gap between germline ends came to 13 bases. CDR1 SGHRS and CDR2 YFSETQ come from the germline V gene. The CDR3 spells CASSLAIGGGNTEAFF. In nucleotides, the CDR3 is TGCGCCAGCAGCTTGGCAATCGGGGGAGGGAACACTGAAGCTTTCTTT. Full variable domain (outside the CDR3, taken from reference TRBV5-1 and TRBJ1-1): KAGVTQTPRYLIKTRGQQVTLSCSPISGHRSVSWYQQTPGQGLQFLFEYFSETQRNKGNFPGRFSGRQFSNSRSEMNVSTLELGDSALYLCASSLAIGGGNTEAFFGQGTRLTVV.

This chain joins TRBV2 and TRBJ2-7, with 9 bases that match TRBD2. Germline values: CDR1 SNHLY, CDR2 FYNNEI. The CDR3 totals 13 residues. V dropped 8 bases and J dropped 5; count of bases not matched to a gene: 7. CDR3 region: CASRGGARDEQYF. CDR3 in DNA: TGTGCCAGCCGCGGGGGGGCGCGCGACGAGCAGTACTTC.

The chain employs TRBV12-5 and TRBJ1-1; TRBD1 is a possible D gene (6 bases). There are 15 residues in the CDR3. Germline V gene lookup returns CDR1 LGHNT and CDR2 FRNRAP. Trimming pared 5 bases from V and 0 bases from J, leaving 13 bases between. The CDR3, as DNA: TGTGCTAGTGGTCCCCCTAGGGGGATGAACACTGAAGCTTTCTTT. Translating it yields CASGPPRGMNTEAFF.